This T cell receptor (beta chain) was documented in a study of cytomegalovirus exposure and HLA in healthy donors. PCR involved 60 Vbeta and 13 Jbeta primers. Only in-frame clones appear in the TCRdb table, and some are missing; sequencing was by immunoSEQ multiplex PCR. The profile covers about 90,000 clones, with roughly four fifths appearing a single time and roughly 19% taken by the ten largest. The V gene's germline CDR1 is SGDLS and CDR2 YYNGEE. CDR3 length: 15 amino acids. Unmatched junction bases numbered 9, after V lost 3 bases and J lost 5 bases. This rearrangement joins TRBV9 to TRBJ2-7; 9 nucleotides align to TRBD2. The receptor's source is a woman in her sixties or seventies in good health and CMV-seropositive. Sequenced input: PBMCs. The CDR3 spells CASSGGREGFHEQYF. For the CDR3, the DNA is TGTGCCAGCAGCGGGGGGCGGGAGGGCTTCCACGAGCAGTACTTC. The variable domain in full, with the rest retrieved from reference TRBV9 and TRBJ2-7, is DSGVTQTPKHLITATGQRVTLRCSPRSGDLSVYWYQQSLDQGLQFLIQYYNGEERAKGNILERFSAQQFPDLHSELNLSSLELGDSALYFCASSGGREGFHEQYFGPGTRLTVT.